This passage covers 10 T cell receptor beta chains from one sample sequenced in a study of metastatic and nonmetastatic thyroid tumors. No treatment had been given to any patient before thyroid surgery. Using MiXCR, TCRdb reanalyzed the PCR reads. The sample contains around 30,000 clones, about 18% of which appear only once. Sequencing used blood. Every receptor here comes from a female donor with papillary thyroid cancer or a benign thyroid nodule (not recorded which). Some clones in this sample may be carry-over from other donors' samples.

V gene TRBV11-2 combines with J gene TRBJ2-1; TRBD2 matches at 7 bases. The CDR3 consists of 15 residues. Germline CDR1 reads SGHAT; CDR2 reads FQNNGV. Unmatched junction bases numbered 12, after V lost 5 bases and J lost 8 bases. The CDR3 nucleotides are TGTGCCAGCAGCCTGGGGCGGGGGAGTCTTCATGAGCAGTTCTTC. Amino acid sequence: CASSLGRGSLHEQFF.

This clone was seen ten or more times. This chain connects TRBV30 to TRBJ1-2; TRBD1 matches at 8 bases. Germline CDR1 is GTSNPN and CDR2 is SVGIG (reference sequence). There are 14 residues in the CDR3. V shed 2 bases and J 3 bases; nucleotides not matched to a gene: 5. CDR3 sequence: CAWSWAGGDYGYTF. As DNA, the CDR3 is TGTGCCTGGAGTTGGGCAGGGGGCGACTATGGCTACACCTTC.

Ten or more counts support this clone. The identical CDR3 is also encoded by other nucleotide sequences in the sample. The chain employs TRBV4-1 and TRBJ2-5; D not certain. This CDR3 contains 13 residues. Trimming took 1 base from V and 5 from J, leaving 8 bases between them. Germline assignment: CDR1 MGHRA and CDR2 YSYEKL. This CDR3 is CASSQAPRETQYF. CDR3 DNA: TGCGCCAGCAGCCAAGCCCCGAGGGAGACCCAGTACTTC.

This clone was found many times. CDR3 residues: CASSHQQGASIYEQYF. The CDR3 bases are TGCGCCAGCAGCCATCAGCAAGGGGCAAGTATTTACGAGCAGTACTTC. This rearrangement joins TRBV4-1 to TRBJ2-7; maybe TRBD1 (5 bases). CDR3 size: 16 residues. Germline V gene data show CDR1 as MGHRA and CDR2 as YSYEKL. V shed 3 bases and J shed 4 bases, with 19 bases lying between them.

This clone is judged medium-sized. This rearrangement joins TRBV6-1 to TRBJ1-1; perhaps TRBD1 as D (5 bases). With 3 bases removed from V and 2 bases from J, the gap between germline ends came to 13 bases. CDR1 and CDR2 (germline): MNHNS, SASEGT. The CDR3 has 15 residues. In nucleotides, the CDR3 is TGTGCCAGCAGTGACGTAAGGGACTTTAACACTGAAGCTTTCTTT. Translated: CASSDVRDFNTEAFF.

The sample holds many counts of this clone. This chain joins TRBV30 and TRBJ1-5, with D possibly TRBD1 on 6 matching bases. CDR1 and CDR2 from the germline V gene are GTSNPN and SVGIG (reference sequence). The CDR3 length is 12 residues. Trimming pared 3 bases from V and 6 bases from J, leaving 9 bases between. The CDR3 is CAWRTGRQPQHF. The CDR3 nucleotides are TGTGCCTGGAGAACAGGGCGTCAGCCCCAGCATTTT.

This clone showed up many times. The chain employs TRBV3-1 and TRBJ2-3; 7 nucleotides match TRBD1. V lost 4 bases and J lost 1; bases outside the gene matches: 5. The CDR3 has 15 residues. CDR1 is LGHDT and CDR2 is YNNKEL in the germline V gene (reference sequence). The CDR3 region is CASSPQQGRTDTQYF. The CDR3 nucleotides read TGTGCCAGCAGCCCGCAACAGGGGCGCACAGATACGCAGTATTTT.

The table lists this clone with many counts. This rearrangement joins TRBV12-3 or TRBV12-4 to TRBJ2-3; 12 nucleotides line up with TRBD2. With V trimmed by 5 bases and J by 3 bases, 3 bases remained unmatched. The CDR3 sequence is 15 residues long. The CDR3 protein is CASSLTSGGTDTQYF. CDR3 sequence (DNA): TGTGCCAGCAGTCTAACTAGCGGGGGGACAGATACGCAGTATTTT.

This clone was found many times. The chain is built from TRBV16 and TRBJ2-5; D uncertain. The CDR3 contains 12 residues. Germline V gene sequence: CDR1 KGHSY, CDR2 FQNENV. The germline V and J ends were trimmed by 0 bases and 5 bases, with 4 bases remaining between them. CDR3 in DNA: TGTGCCAGCAGCCAATCGAGGGAGACCCAGTACTTC. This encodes CASSQSRETQYF.

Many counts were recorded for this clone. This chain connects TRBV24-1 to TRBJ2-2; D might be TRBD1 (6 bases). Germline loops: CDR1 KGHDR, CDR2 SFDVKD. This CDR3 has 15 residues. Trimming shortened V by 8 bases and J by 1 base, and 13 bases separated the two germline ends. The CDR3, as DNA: TGTGCCACCAAGGATCAAGGGGGGAACACCGGGGAGCTGTTTTTT. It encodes CATKDQGGNTGELFF.